A single sample gave rise to the 3 T cell receptor beta chains below, sequenced in a study of vaccination and CD4 T cells after COVID-19 (dated by TCRdb to 2022 to 2024). No antigens are known for them. The receptor library was made with PCR. These reads were obtained on an Illumina iSeq 100. TCR sequencing of DNA from cultured CD4+ T cells used the Oncomine TCR Beta short-read assay at the Johns Hopkins FTIC core. Through fastp at Q25 and MiXCR, TCRdb rebuilt clones from the public reads, retaining in-frame beta chains. CDR3 protein sequences are deduplicated, and each keeps its most common genes and DNA. This sample is represented by some 2,200 distinct CDR3 sequences; roughly 18% of them were singletons. The top ten clones comprise over 20% of the sample. The label giving this sample's treatment or condition can be read as: approximately nine-day PBMC culture with coronavirus spike peptide pools or control peptides (ViraFEST assay). CD4+ T cells from unexposed donors were collected before the COVID-19 pandemic (2011-2018).

The sample was CD4+ T cells from blood, cultured in vitro. The receptors were sampled from a human donor in good health.

This clonotype has just a few counts. The CDR3 DNA reads as TGTGCCAGCATGGGCCCGACTGGGAGGGAGACCGGGGAGCTGTTTTTT. It encodes CASMGPTGRETGELFF. The rearrangement links TRBV28 to TRBJ2-2, with 7 positions matching TRBD2. Germline CDR1 is MDHEN and CDR2 is SYDVKM. V was clipped by 7 bases and J by 5 bases; unmatched bases: 13. The CDR3 runs 16 residues. The entire variable domain, with the rest obtained from reference TRBV28 and TRBJ2-2, is as follows: DVKVTQSSRYLVKRTGEKVFLECVQDMDHENMFWYRQDPGLGLRLIYFSYDVKMKEKGDIPEGYSVSREKKERFSLILESASTNQTSMYLCASMGPTGRETGELFFGEGSRLTVL.

In this sample, this clonotype is medium-sized (0.01 to 0.1%). This chain uses TRBV6-1 with TRBJ1-2; 8 nucleotides align to TRBD1. CDR1 is MNHNS and CDR2 is SASEGT in the germline V gene. This CDR3 is 16 amino acids long. After removal of 7 bases from V and 5 bases from J, the junction contained 15 bases not matched to a gene. CDR3 protein: CASTPGQAIPIYGYTF. The CDR3 region has the DNA TGTGCCAGCACCCCGGGACAGGCGATCCCTATTTATGGCTACACCTTC.

The chain is built from TRBV20-1 and TRBJ2-1, with TRBD2 matching over 9 bases. After removal of 3 bases from V and 3 bases from J, the junction contained 18 bases not matched to a gene. CDR1 is DFQATT and CDR2 is SNEGSKA in the germline V gene (reference sequence). The CDR3 extends over 19 amino acids. The CDR3 bases are TGCAGTGCTAGGAGAGGAGCGGGGGGCACCTCTCCTAGCTACAATGAGCAGTTCTTC. Its protein is CSARRGAGGTSPSYNEQFF.